Following are 14 T cell receptor beta chains from one sample sequenced in a study of metastatic and nonmetastatic thyroid tumors. TCRdb re-called clones via MiXCR from the PCR reads. The data contain about 12,000 clones, approximately 33% of them seen just once; the ten biggest clones take up more than 15%. Thyroid surgery was preceded by no treatment in any patient. The sequencing input was tumor tissue. These receptors were taken from a male donor with papillary thyroid cancer or a benign thyroid nodule (not recorded which). Some clones in this sample may be carry-over from other donors' samples.

The chain links TRBV28 to TRBJ2-3; D possibly corresponds to TRBD2 (6 bases). Germline lookup yields CDR1 MDHEN and CDR2 SYDVKM. Trimming removed 4 bases at V and 10 bases at J, with 24 bases between. The CDR3 contains 16 residues. For the CDR3, the DNA is TGTGCCAGCAGTTCCCGACTCCGGGACTCTCCACTTTCGCAGTATTTT. Amino acids: CASSSRLRDSPLSQYF.

This clone was picked up many times. The J gene is TRBJ2-7, the V gene TRBV10-1; D is possibly TRBD1 or TRBD2 (5 bases each). The CDR3 runs to 12 residues. The germline gives CDR1 WNHNN, CDR2 SYGVQD (reference sequence). The V end lost 3 bases, the J end lost 8 bases, and 11 bases lay between the germline ends. This chain's CDR3 is CASSDLPGQQYF. The CDR3 nucleotides read TGCGCCAGCAGTGATTTACCGGGACAGCAGTACTTC.

This clone was counted a few times. The J gene is TRBJ2-1, the V gene TRBV25-1; D gene ambiguous. Germline-derived CDR1 and CDR2 are MGHDK and SYGVNS. Between the trimmed V and J ends, which lost 4 bases and 6 bases, there was a span of 10 bases. The CDR3 sequence is 13 residues long. DNA of the CDR3: TGTGCCAGCAGTGTCCAAAACTTCAATGAGCAGTTCTTC. It specifies CASSVQNFNEQFF.

This clone was picked up one time. The gene calls are TRBV12-3 or TRBV12-4 and TRBJ1-2; no reliable D call. The V and J ends lost 7 bases and 9 bases respectively, with 21 bases between them. The CDR3 is 14 amino acids. The CDR3 loop reads CASTPRPWAGCYTF. The CDR3 DNA reads as TGTGCCAGCACCCCTAGGCCCTGGGCGGGTTGCTACACCTTC.

This clone rates as medium-sized (0.01 to 0.1%). The chain uses TRBV30 and TRBJ1-2; 7 bases map to TRBD1. The V gene's germline CDR1 is GTSNPN and CDR2 SVGIG (reference sequence). This CDR3 is 15 amino acids long. V shed 3 bases, J shed 7 bases, and the junction held 14 bases outside the gene matches. CDR3: CAWRRSRGRIGGYTF. The CDR3 nucleotides read TGTGCCTGGAGACGTTCTAGGGGGCGGATCGGTGGCTACACCTTC.

Ten or more counts support this clone. The chain couples TRBV18 to TRBJ1-1; D might be TRBD1 (6 bases). V lost 4 bases and J 3 bases, leaving 18 bases between the germline ends. The CDR3 runs to 16 residues. From germline, CDR1 is KGHSH and CDR2 LQKENI. The DNA for the CDR3 is TGTGCCAGCTCACGAACTACAGGGTGGGTCGACACTGAAGCTTTCTTT. Protein sequence: CASSRTTGWVDTEAFF.

This chain uses TRBV6-1 with TRBJ2-7; weak D call: TRBD1 (5 bases). Trimming pared 4 bases from V and 6 bases from J, leaving 16 bases between. Germline V gives CDR1 MNHNS, CDR2 SASEGT. The CDR3 runs to 14 residues. CDR3 in DNA: TGTGCCAGCAGTGGATGGGGCCCATCCAGCGAGCAGTACTTC. Its translation: CASSGWGPSSEQYF.

The chain couples TRBV7-8 to TRBJ2-1, with 8 bases fitting TRBD2. Germline lookup yields CDR1 SGHVS and CDR2 FQNEAQ. This CDR3 is 14 amino acids long. The junction had 8 bases not matched to a gene; V was cut back by 5 bases and J by 8 bases. This CDR3 is CASSPDGLADEQFF. Written as DNA, the CDR3 is TGTGCCAGCAGCCCGGACGGACTAGCCGATGAGCAGTTCTTC.

This clone was counted only a few times. The chain uses TRBV28 and TRBJ1-5; D gene unclear. The CDR3 consists of 11 residues. The germline V gene encodes CDR1 MDHEN and CDR2 SYDVKM. Between the trimmed V and J ends, which lost 3 bases and 6 bases, there was a span of 3 bases. CDR3 sequence (DNA): TGTGCCAGCAGTTTGACTCAGCCCCAGCATTTT. It encodes CASSLTQPQHF.

The sample holds one count of this clone. The chain has TRBV20-1 and TRBJ2-1; D may be TRBD2 (6 bases). The CDR3 extends over 13 amino acids. Deletions cut 5 bases from V and 5 bases from J, with 13 bases between. Per the germline V gene, CDR1 is DFQATT and CDR2 is SNEGSKA (reference sequence). CDR3 loop: CSAGDSGDNEQFF. In DNA form, the CDR3 reads TGCAGTGCTGGGGACTCGGGGGACAATGAGCAGTTCTTC.

This clone appeared many times. The chain couples TRBV5-6 to TRBJ2-1; TRBD2 aligns across 13 bases. Trimming at V came to 3 bases and at J to 8 bases, leaving 5 bases not matched to a gene. Germline assignment: CDR1 SGHDT and CDR2 YYEEEE. The CDR3 runs to 15 residues. As DNA, the CDR3 is TGTGCCAGCAGCTCCGGACTAGCGGGAGTCGATGAGCAGTTCTTC. Amino acid sequence: CASSSGLAGVDEQFF.

There are a few counts of this clone. V is TRBV28 and J is TRBJ1-2; 7 nucleotides line up with TRBD1. Germline CDR1 is MDHEN and CDR2 is SYDVKM. With V trimmed by 6 bases and J by 3 bases, 4 bases remained unmatched. The CDR3 length is 13 residues. DNA of the CDR3: TGTGCCAGCAGAATCACAGGGGACTATGGCTACACCTTC. Its translation is CASRITGDYGYTF.

The chain recombines TRBV7-3 with TRBJ2-1; a possible D gene is TRBD2 (5 bases). The germline V gene has CDR1 SGHTA and CDR2 FQGTGA. Trimming pared 3 bases from V and 4 bases from J, leaving 13 bases between. The CDR3 covers 15 residues. The chain's CDR3 is CASSLRRVEYNEQFF. The CDR3 DNA reads as TGTGCCAGCAGCTTGAGGCGGGTGGAGTACAATGAGCAGTTCTTC.

At least ten counts were recorded for this clone. A much bigger clone sits one base away, suggesting this may be a read error. The chain combines TRBV19 with TRBJ1-1, with D maybe TRBD1 (6 bases). The germline V and J ends were trimmed by 10 bases and 5 bases, with 17 bases remaining between them. The CDR3 totals 13 residues. CDR1 is LNHDA, CDR2 SQIVND, per germline (reference sequence). In nucleotides, the CDR3 is TGTGCCATCCGGTGGGACACTCAAACTGAAGCTTTCTTT. This sequence encodes CAIRWDTQTEAFF. The variable domain in full, with the rest retrieved from reference TRBV19 and TRBJ1-1, is DGGITQSPKYLFRKEGQNVTLSCEQNLNHDAMYWYRQDPGQGLRLIYYSQIVNDFQKGDIAEGYSVSREKKESFPLTVTSAQKNPTAFYLCAIRWDTQTEAFFGQGTRLTVV.